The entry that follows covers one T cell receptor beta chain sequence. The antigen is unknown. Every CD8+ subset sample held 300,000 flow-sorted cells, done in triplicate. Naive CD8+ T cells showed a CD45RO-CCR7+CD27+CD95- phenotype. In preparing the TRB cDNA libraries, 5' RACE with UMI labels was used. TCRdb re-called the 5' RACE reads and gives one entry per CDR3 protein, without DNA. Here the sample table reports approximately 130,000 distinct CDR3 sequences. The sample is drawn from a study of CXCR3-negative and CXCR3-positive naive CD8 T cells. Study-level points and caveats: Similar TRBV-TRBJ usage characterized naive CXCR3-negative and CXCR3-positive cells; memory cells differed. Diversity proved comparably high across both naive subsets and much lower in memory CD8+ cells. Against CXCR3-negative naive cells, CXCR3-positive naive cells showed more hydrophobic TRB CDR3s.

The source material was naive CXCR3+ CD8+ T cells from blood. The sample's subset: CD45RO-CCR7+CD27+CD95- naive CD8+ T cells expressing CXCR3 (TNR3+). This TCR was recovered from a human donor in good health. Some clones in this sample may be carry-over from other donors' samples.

This CDR3 reads CASSLRTKNTEAFF. J is TRBJ1-1 and V is TRBV13. From germline, CDR1 is PRHDT and CDR2 FYEKMQ (reference sequence). CDR3 size: 14 residues. The full variable domain, its missing parts supplied by reference TRBV13 and TRBJ1-1, is AAGVIQSPRHLIKEKRETATLKCYPIPRHDTVYWYQQGPGQDPQFLISFYEKMQSDKGSIPDRFSAQQFSDYHSELNMSSLELGDSALYFCASSLRTKNTEAFFGQGTRLTVV.